This is a list of T cell receptor beta chains from one sample in a study of blood T cell repertoires in COVID-19. Clones were sequenced by immunoSEQ multiplex PCR, and TCRdb holds only the in-frame ones, with some missing. The top ten clones hold 7.5% of a sample with some 250,000 clones, roughly 76% of them seen once. Sequencing was performed on peripheral blood. Source of these receptors: an elderly woman with COVID-19, enrolled during active disease. The CDR3 runs from the conserved cysteine through the conserved F or W. A D gene is named only where the DNA matches it firmly. Clone size appears in some rows only: once, few, many, or a class for an expanded clone.

cdr3_length	d_call	clone_size	j_call	v_call	cdr3_nt	cdr3_aa
15	.	.	TRBJ1-2	TRBV5-6	TGTGCCAGCAGCTTGGGGGGCAGGGTGGACTATGGCTACACCTTC	CASSLGGRVDYGYTF
14	.	.	TRBJ1-1	TRBV3-1/TRBV3-2	TGTGCCAGCAGCCAAGCAGGTATCCACACTGAAGCTTTCTTT	CASSQAGIHTEAFF
14	TRBD1	.	TRBJ1-3	TRBV5-1	TGCGCCAGCAGCCCCGACAGGGGTGGAAACACCATATATTTT	CASSPDRGGNTIYF
11	.	.	TRBJ1-2	TRBV3-1/TRBV3-2	TGTGCCAGCAGCCAACGTTATGGCTACACCTTC	CASSQRYGYTF
11	.	.	TRBJ1-3	TRBV12-3/TRBV12-4	TGTGCCAGCAGTGCTAGAAACACCATATATTTT	CASSARNTIYF
13	.	.	TRBJ1-1	TRBV10-2	TGCGCCAGCAACCCCGGGACATACACTGAAGCTTTCTTT	CASNPGTYTEAFF
14	TRBD1	.	TRBJ2-2	TRBV28	TGTGCCACCGGACAGGAGTTATACACCGGGGAGCTGTTTTTT	CATGQELYTGELFF
12	TRBD1	.	TRBJ2-7	TRBV12-3/TRBV12-4	TGTGCCAGCAGTTTAGCGGGACAGGAGCAGTACTTC	CASSLAGQEQYF
15	.	.	TRBJ2-1	TRBV7-2	TGTGCCAGCAGCTTAGCGGGAGCTTCCTACAATGAGCAGTTCTTC	CASSLAGASYNEQFF
16	.	.	TRBJ1-6	TRBV3-1/TRBV3-2	TGTGCCAGCAGTCCTGAAGTGCAGGGACTGAATTCACCCCTCCACTTT	CASSPEVQGLNSPLHF
15	.	once	TRBJ2-2	TRBV3-1/TRBV3-2	TGTGCCAGCAGCCCTAGATTCTTAGGCACCGGGGAGCTGTTTTTT	CASSPRFLGTGELFF
17	TRBD1	.	TRBJ1-3	TRBV5-1	TGCGCCAGCAGCTTGGACGCCGACAGGGGCACTGGAAACACCATATATTTT	CASSLDADRGTGNTIYF
15	.	.	TRBJ2-1	TRBV11-2	TGTGCCAGCAGCTTAGATGGACATACGTACAATGAGCAGTTCTTC	CASSLDGHTYNEQFF
14	.	.	TRBJ2-3	TRBV4-1	TGCGCCAGCAGCCAAGTATTCCTCGTCGGTACGCAGTATTTT	CASSQVFLVGTQYF
21	.	.	TRBJ1-5	TRBV7-8	TGTGCCAGCAGTGGCCCCGGGGAACGGGGAATGAACATGGCATCAGGCCAGCCCCAGCATTTT	CASSGPGERGMNMASGQPQHF
12	.	.	TRBJ2-7	TRBV14	TGTGCCAGCAGCCCCACAGGGAACGAGCAGTACTTC	CASSPTGNEQYF
15	TRBD1	.	TRBJ2-7	TRBV7-8	TGTGCCAGCAGCGCGAGACAGGGGGCATTCGGGGAGCAGTACTTC	CASSARQGAFGEQYF
13	.	.	TRBJ2-2	TRBV27	TGTGCCAGCAGTCCTCCCGACACAGGGGAGCTGTTTTTT	CASSPPDTGELFF
12	.	.	TRBJ2-3	TRBV19	TGTGCCAGCTCTAGAAACACAGATACGCAGTATTTT	CASSRNTDTQYF
13	.	.	TRBJ2-7	TRBV11-3	TGTGCCAGCAGCTTAGACACGGAGTACGAGCAGTACTTC	CASSLDTEYEQYF
13	TRBD1	once	TRBJ2-7	TRBV6-5	TGTGCCAGCAGGACAGGGGGTCTTGGCGAGCAGTACTTC	CASRTGGLGEQYF
14	TRBD1	.	TRBJ2-7	TRBV27	TGTGCCAGCAGATTAACTTGGGACAGCCCCGAGCAGTACTTC	CASRLTWDSPEQYF
11	.	.	TRBJ2-7	TRBV20-1	TGCAGTGCCCAGCGGTTGAACGAGCAGTACTTC	CSAQRLNEQYF
12	.	.	TRBJ1-5	TRBV28	TGCGGATCGGGACTGCTTAATCAGCCCCAGCATTTT	CGSGLLNQPQHF
15	TRBD2	once	TRBJ2-7	TRBV6-5	TGTGCCAGCACCGCGGGGCGGGGGGGCCTGGACGAGCAGTACTTC	CASTAGRGGLDEQYF
14	.	.	TRBJ1-2	TRBV7-2	TGTGCCAGCAGCTTGGCAGGGGCGGCTGATGGCTACACCTTC	CASSLAGAADGYTF
14	.	.	TRBJ1-1	TRBV19	TGTGCCAGTACAAAGACAGGCATGAACACTGAAGCTTTCTTT	CASTKTGMNTEAFF
16	TRBD2	.	TRBJ2-1	TRBV5-8	TGTGCCAGCAGCTGGGCCCGTGGCGGGGGGGTCACTGAGCAGTTCTTC	CASSWARGGGVTEQFF
15	.	.	TRBJ1-1	TRBV4-1	TGCGCCAGCAGCCAAGGGAGGGCCGTCGACACTGAAGCTTTCTTT	CASSQGRAVDTEAFF
15	.	.	TRBJ1-1	TRBV5-1	TGCGCCAGCAGCTTTGGACAGACTTTGAACACTGAAGCTTTCTTT	CASSFGQTLNTEAFF
13	TRBD1	.	TRBJ1-1	TRBV29-1	TGCAGCGTTGGCCGAACAGGGGTCACTGAAGCTTTCTTT	CSVGRTGVTEAFF
15	TRBD1	.	TRBJ1-4	TRBV3-1/TRBV3-2	TGTGCCAGCAGCCAAGAGGACAGGGGGCGGGAAAAACTGTTTTTT	CASSQEDRGREKLFF
14	TRBD1	.	TRBJ2-7	TRBV5-1	TGCGCCAGCAGCTTAGGGGGCTGGGAATACGAGCAGTACTTC	CASSLGGWEYEQYF
14	.	.	TRBJ1-2	TRBV5-4	TGTGCCAGCAGCTTAGGGACTGTAGTTTATGGCTACACCTTC	CASSLGTVVYGYTF
14	.	few	TRBJ1-2	TRBV3-1/TRBV3-2	TGTGCCAGCAGCCAGGACTTAGACAGGCGATCTAGAACCTTC	CASSQDLDRRSRTF
15	.	.	TRBJ1-5	TRBV5-1	TGCGCCAGCAGCTTGGCCGGAGATAGCAATCAGCCCCAGCATTTT	CASSLAGDSNQPQHF
13	.	.	TRBJ1-1	TRBV18	TGTGCCAGCTCACCATCCCGTTCCTCTGAAGCTTTCTTT	CASSPSRSSEAFF
16	TRBD2	.	TRBJ2-3	TRBV6-6	TGTGCCAGCAGTTCGGGACTAGCGGGACGGGCAGATACGCAGTATTTT	CASSSGLAGRADTQYF
12	TRBD1	.	TRBJ1-1	TRBV2	TGTGCCAGCGGGACAGGGAACACTGAAGCTTTCTTT	CASGTGNTEAFF
14	.	.	TRBJ1-1	TRBV5-1	TGCGCCAGCAGCTTGTCTGGAGGGAACACTGAAGCTTTCTTT	CASSLSGGNTEAFF
12	.	once	TRBJ1-2	TRBV12-5	TGTGCTAGTGCCTCAGGGTACTATGGCTACACCTTC	CASASGYYGYTF
13	.	.	TRBJ1-1	TRBV18	TGTGCCAGCTCACCACCGCCGGGGACTGAAGCTTTCTTT	CASSPPPGTEAFF
15	TRBD2	few	TRBJ2-3	TRBV2	TGTGCCAGCAATTTAGCGGGGGTTCGCACAGATACGCAGTATTTT	CASNLAGVRTDTQYF
14	TRBD2	.	TRBJ2-1	TRBV10-3	TGTGCCATTGGAAGCGGGAGCTCCTACAATGAGCAGTTCTTC	CAIGSGSSYNEQFF
13	.	.	TRBJ1-6	TRBV9	TGTGCCAGCAGCGTAGCAGTCAATTCACCCCTCCACTTT	CASSVAVNSPLHF
11	.	.	TRBJ2-1	TRBV12-3/TRBV12-4	TGTGCCAGCAGTTTGGCGGATGAGCAGTTCTTC	CASSLADEQFF
12	.	.	TRBJ2-7	TRBV28	TGTGCCAGCAGTCTCGTTTCCTACGAGCAGTACTTC	CASSLVSYEQYF
14	.	.	TRBJ2-1	TRBV7-9	TGTGCCAGCAGCTCCCCCCCGGTTTACAATGAGCAGTTCTTC	CASSSPPVYNEQFF
14	.	.	TRBJ2-7	TRBV24-1	TGTGCCACCAGTGACCCCGGACAACCATACGAGCAGTACTTC	CATSDPGQPYEQYF
15	.	.	TRBJ1-2	TRBV27	TGTGCCAGCAGTCCCTCGGTACAGGGCTTGTATGGCTACACCTTC	CASSPSVQGLYGYTF
15	TRBD2	.	TRBJ2-7	TRBV9	TGTGCCAGCAGCGTAGGGACTAGCGGGGGTTACGAGCAGTACTTC	CASSVGTSGGYEQYF
11	.	.	TRBJ2-1	TRBV30	TGTGCCTGGACTAATGCCCGTGAGCAGTTCTTC	CAWTNAREQFF
15	TRBD1	few	TRBJ1-1	TRBV3-1/TRBV3-2	TGTGCCAGCAGGCCTGAGAGGACAGGGAACACTGAAGCTTTCTTT	CASRPERTGNTEAFF
15	.	.	TRBJ1-1	TRBV19	TGTGCCAGTAGTATAATCTCGGCAGGTAACACTGAAGCTTTCTTT	CASSIISAGNTEAFF
14	.	.	TRBJ2-3	TRBV5-1	TGCGCCAGCGTCCAGGACAGCTCCACAGATACGCAGTATTTT	CASVQDSSTDTQYF